Below are 2 T cell receptor beta chains sequenced from a single sample in a study of cytomegalovirus exposure and HLA in healthy donors. Primers: 60 Vbeta forward and 13 Jbeta reverse. TCRdb's table, derived via immunoSEQ multiplex PCR, lists solely in-frame clones and lacks some. In the table there are 65,000 or so clones, 60% to 85% of which are singletons. Sequenced input: PBMCs. The source of these receptors is a middle-aged woman in good health and CMV-seropositive.

This chain links TRBV15 with TRBJ2-7; tentative D call: TRBD1 (5 bases). The CDR3 contains 12 residues. Germline loops: CDR1 LNHNV, CDR2 YYDKDF (reference sequence). V gave up 4 bases and J gave up 4 bases, with 8 bases separating them. The CDR3 nucleotides are TGTGCCACCAGCACCAAGGGGTACGAGCAGTACTTC. This sequence encodes CATSTKGYEQYF.

This chain uses TRBV27 with TRBJ1-2; D gene unclear. Germline V gene data show CDR1 as MNHEY and CDR2 as SMNVEV (reference sequence). The CDR3 spans 13 residues. V lost 9 bases to trimming and J lost 3 bases, with 14 bases between them. CDR3 DNA sequence: TGTGCCAGTAAGTGGTCAGGCGACTATGGCTACACCTTC. Its translation is CASKWSGDYGYTF.